This T cell receptor (beta chain) originates from a study of cytomegalovirus exposure and HLA in healthy donors. Study observations and caveats: V- and J-gene trimming of TCR beta was linked (in a later analysis) to a missense DCLRE1C variant. According to a later analysis, most TCR beta chains associated with CMV appeared HLA-restricted. Earlier findings revealed that most TCR beta V segments proved productive either about 87% or about 30% of the time.

13 Jbeta primers and 60 Vbeta primers were used for the PCR. Some clones are missing from TCRdb's copy, which holds only in-frame ones; the method was immunoSEQ multiplex PCR. The table includes more than 150,000 clones, approximately 80% detected once. Germline V gene sequence: CDR1 SGHDT, CDR2 YYEEEE. The V end lost 4 bases, the J end lost 3 bases, and 13 bases lay between the germline ends. The CDR3 is 14 residues long. On this clone: The target antigen is unknown.

The clonotype was recovered from a male donor in good health and CMV-seronegative. V usage is TRBV5-6 and J usage is TRBJ1-2, with D possibly being TRBD1 (5 bases). Sequenced sample: PBMCs. In DNA form, the CDR3 reads TGTGCCAGCAGCCCCCCAGACAGCGACTATGGCTACACCTTC. This encodes CASSPPDSDYGYTF.